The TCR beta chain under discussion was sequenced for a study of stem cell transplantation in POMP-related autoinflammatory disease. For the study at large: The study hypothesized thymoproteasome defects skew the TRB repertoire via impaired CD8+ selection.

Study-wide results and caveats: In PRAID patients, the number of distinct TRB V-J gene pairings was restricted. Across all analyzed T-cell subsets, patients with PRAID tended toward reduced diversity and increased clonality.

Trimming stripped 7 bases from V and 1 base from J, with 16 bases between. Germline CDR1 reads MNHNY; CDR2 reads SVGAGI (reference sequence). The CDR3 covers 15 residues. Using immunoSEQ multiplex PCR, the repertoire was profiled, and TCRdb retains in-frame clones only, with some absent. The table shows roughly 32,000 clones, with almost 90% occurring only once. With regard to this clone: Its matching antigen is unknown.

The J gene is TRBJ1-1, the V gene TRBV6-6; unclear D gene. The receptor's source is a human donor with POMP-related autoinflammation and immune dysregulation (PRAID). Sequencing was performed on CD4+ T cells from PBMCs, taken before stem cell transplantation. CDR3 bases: TGTGCCAGCAAGTTCTGGATGGGTGAGAACACTGAAGCTTTCTTT. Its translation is CASKFWMGENTEAFF.